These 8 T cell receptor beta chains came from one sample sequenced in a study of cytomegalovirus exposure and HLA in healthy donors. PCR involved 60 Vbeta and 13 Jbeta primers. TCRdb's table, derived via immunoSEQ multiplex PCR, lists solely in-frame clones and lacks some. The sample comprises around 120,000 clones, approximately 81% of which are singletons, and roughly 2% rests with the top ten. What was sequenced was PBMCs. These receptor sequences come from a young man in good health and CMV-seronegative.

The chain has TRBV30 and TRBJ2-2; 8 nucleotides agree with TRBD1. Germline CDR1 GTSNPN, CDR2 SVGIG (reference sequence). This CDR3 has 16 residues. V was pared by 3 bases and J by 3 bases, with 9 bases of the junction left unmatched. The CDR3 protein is CAWRLGGTGHTGELFF. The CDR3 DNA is TGTGCCTGGAGGTTAGGGGGGACAGGACACACCGGGGAGCTGTTTTTT.

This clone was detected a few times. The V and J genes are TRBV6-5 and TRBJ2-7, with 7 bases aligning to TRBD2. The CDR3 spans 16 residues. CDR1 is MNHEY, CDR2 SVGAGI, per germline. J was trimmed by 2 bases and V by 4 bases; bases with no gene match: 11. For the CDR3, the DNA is TGTGCCAGCAGTTCCTTAGTGGGGGAGGGAGCCTACGAGCAGTACTTC. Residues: CASSSLVGEGAYEQYF.

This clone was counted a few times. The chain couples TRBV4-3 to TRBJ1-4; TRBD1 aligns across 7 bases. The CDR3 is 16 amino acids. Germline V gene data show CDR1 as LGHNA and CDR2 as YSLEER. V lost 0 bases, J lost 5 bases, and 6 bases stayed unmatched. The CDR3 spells CASSQDPGQKNEKLFF. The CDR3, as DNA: TGCGCCAGCAGCCAAGATCCGGGACAGAAGAATGAAAAACTGTTTTTT.

The CDR3 protein is CASSGLGTSRAPRNEQFF. DNA of the CDR3: TGTGCCAGCAGCGGACTCGGGACATCACGAGCCCCGCGCAATGAGCAGTTCTTC. The chain combines TRBV7-9 with TRBJ2-1, with a tentative D call TRBD1 (6 bases). Germline CDR1 SEHNR, CDR2 FQNEAQ (reference sequence). Trimming left V 5 bases short and J 6 bases short, with 26 bases between. CDR3 length: 18 residues.

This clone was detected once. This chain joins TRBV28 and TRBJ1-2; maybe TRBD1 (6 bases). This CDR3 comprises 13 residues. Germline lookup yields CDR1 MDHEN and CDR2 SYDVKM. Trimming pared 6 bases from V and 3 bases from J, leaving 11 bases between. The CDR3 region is CASSWEGDYGYTF. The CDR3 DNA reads TGTGCCAGCAGCTGGGAGGGGGACTATGGCTACACCTTC.

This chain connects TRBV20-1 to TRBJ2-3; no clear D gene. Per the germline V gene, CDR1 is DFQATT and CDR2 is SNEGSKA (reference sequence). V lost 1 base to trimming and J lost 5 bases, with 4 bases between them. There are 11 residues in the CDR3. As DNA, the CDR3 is TGCAGTGCTAGAGTTCAAGATACGCAGTATTTT. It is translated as CSARVQDTQYF.

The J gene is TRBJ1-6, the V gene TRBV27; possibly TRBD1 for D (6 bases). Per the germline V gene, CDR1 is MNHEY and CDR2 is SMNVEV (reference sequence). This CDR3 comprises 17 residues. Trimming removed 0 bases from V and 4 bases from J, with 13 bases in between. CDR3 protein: CASSLSFRGGYNSPLHF. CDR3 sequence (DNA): TGTGCCAGCAGTTTATCTTTCAGGGGCGGTTATAATTCACCCCTCCACTTT.

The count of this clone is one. The CDR3 DNA sequence: TGTGCCAGCAGCCCTCAACCCTCTGGGGCTAGCGGCACAGATACGCAGTATTTT. It yields the protein CASSPQPSGASGTDTQYF. The chain carries TRBV9 and TRBJ2-3; D is perhaps TRBD2 (6 bases). The CDR3 has 18 amino acids. Germline-derived CDR1 and CDR2 are SGDLS and YYNGEE. The V gene lost 4 bases and the J gene lost 1 base, with 22 bases spanning the gap.